This T cell receptor beta chain came from a study of spatial heterogeneity in lung cancer (dated by TCRdb to between 2017 and 2020). Notes on the research overall: Beta-chain transcripts were consistently detected in greater numbers than alpha-chain transcripts, which likely reflected higher beta-chain transcript abundance. In the raw uncorrected reads, each unique combination of TCR and UMI appeared more than ten times on average. Both alpha and beta chains were TCR-sequenced in samples taken at surgery, namely 220 tumor regions, 64 matched nontumor lung samples and 50 to 60 PBMC samples. A strong correlation was found between TCR transcript counts in tumor regions and a T cell transcriptional module score from matched bulk RNA-seq. The study linked features of the TCR repertoire to counts of nonsynonymous mutations, which were determined by whole-exome sequencing of tumor tissue. TCR alpha and beta repertoires were quantitatively compared across multiple tumor regions, matched nontumor lung and blood in non-small cell lung cancer. Study-level results and caveats: The tumor nonsynonymous mutation count correlated with the number of expanded intratumoral alpha and beta TCRs. Counts of ubiquitous and regional expanded TCRs were found to correlate with counts of ubiquitous and regional nonsynonymous mutations, respectively. TCR-seq coverage of tumor T cells was estimated at only about 7% for alpha chains and 13% for beta chains. Additional single-cell paired TCR alpha and beta sequencing was considered necessary to confirm, at a functional level, the hypothesis that regional TCRs recognize regional mutations.

Per the publication, the time point label means: sample taken at primary tumor resection. The donors were more than 65 patients from the lung TRACERx cohort who had early-stage, untreated non-small cell lung cancer. Whole RNA extracted from tumor and nontumor lung tissue, or from cryopreserved PBMC samples, was used for TCR sequencing without cell sorting. Only patients for whom sufficient RNA was available from at least two tumor regions were selected for TCR sequencing. A lung pathologist reviewed the tumor and adjacent nontumor lung specimens before the specimens were selected. Receptors were amplified or captured by 5' RACE. Sequencing used a NextSeq 500. In the TCR library protocol, a unique molecular identifier was attached to each TCR cDNA molecule so that PCR and sequencing errors could be corrected. In the paper's pipeline: TCR identification, UMI-based error correction and CDR3 extraction were performed with Decombinator tools. TCRs above a frequency of 2 per 1,000, corresponding to the top 1% of the tumor frequency distribution, were defined as expanded. Expanded tumor TCRs were classed as regional if statistically deemed absent (corrected P<0.05) from at least one tumor region, otherwise ubiquitous. Rényi diversity was computed with the R vegan package after subsampling each repertoire 100 times to 5,000 TCRs. To build CDR3 similarity networks, amino acid triplet string-kernel similarity was used, and CDR3s were connected when their pairwise similarity was above 0.82. The public sequencing data were trimmed at Q25 with fastp and processed into clonotypes with MiXCR by TCRdb, which kept only in-frame beta chains. Entries are consolidated by CDR3 protein sequence, retaining the most common genes and DNA. The V and J calls were determined by TCRdb, not by the authors. This sample holds around 100,000 distinct CDR3 sequences; approximately 4.4% were observed only once. Together, the top ten hold over 20% of the sample.

At the junction V is shortened by 5 bases and J by 0 bases, with 11 bases in between. The CDR3 covers 13 residues, taking in both the cysteine and the phenylalanine. The retained sequence is limited to the CDR3, 39 bases, with the frame set at the first base. From the germline V gene, CDR1 is SQVTM and CDR2 is ANQGSEA. This clonotype was counted many times. The clone's antigen remains unknown. No per-base quality is available; no much larger clone lies one base away. The sequence came from a male donor with early-stage non-small cell lung cancer. The V gene is TRBV29-1 and the J gene is TRBJ2-7; a tentative D match to TRBD2 spans 5 bases. The sample was lung tumor tissue, taken at surgery. In nucleotide form, the sequence is TGCAGCGTTCGTAGCGAGAGCTCCTACGAGCAGTACTTC. Its coded protein is CSVRSESSYEQYF.